In this sample, the clone carrying this T cell receptor (beta chain) turned up a few times. Its specificity is not known. PBMCs were obtained from 10 ml fresh peripheral blood. CDR3 size: 13 residues. The V gene lost 3 bases and the J gene lost 9 bases, with 12 bases spanning the gap. The germline V gene encodes CDR1 MNHNS and CDR2 SASEGT. Amplified regions were TCR beta CDR3 sequences from RNA transcripts. HTBI primers were employed in a first-round RT-PCR of the TCR CDR3. TCRdb used MiXCR to reprocess the multiplex PCR reads, holding one entry per CDR3 protein. The table has around 520,000 distinct CDR3 sequences, roughly 15% seen once. This sample is drawn from a study of T cells in Graves' hyperthyroidism and ophthalmopathy. On the study more broadly: The initial diagnosis was the point when peripheral blood was collected, ahead of any treatment. Whole-study results and caveats: For ophthalmopathy, model prediction preceded onset by a median about six months.

The TCR originated in a woman aged 40 to 55 with Graves' hyperthyroidism. The specimen was blood. The chain combines TRBV6-1 with TRBJ2-1; tentative D call: TRBD2 (7 bases). The CDR3 coding sequence is TGTGCCAGCAGTGAGTCGGGGGGCGTTGAGCAGTTCTTC. It encodes CASSESGGVEQFF.